One and the same sample provided the 10 T cell receptor beta chains below, sequenced in a study of regulatory T cells in long-lasting Graves disease. Time point indicated: newly diagnosed GD, antithyroid drugs for less than 3 months. The TCR library was prepared using RNA isolated from PBMCs. Both iRepertoire HTBI primers and Arm-PCR of CDR3 regions were used to build the TCR beta libraries. TCRdb reprocessed the multiplex PCR reads with MiXCR, giving one entry per CDR3 protein. The sample holds hundreds of thousands of distinct CDR3 sequences; approximately 16% are singletons and the top ten take less than 35%. These data were also reused for a study on T cells in Graves' hyperthyroidism and ophthalmopathy.

Here the sequenced sample was peripheral blood mononuclear cells (PBMCs), taken at new diagnosis, from a patient treated with antithyroid drugs. Every receptor here comes from a man in his forties with Graves disease.

This clonotype was found a few times. This chain connects TRBV20-1 to TRBJ2-7, with D possibly being TRBD2 (7 bases). From germline, CDR1 is DFQATT and CDR2 SNEGSKA (reference sequence). V shed 6 bases and J shed 5 bases, with 17 bases lying between them. The CDR3 totals 13 residues. Written as DNA, the CDR3 is TGCAGTGCAGAAGGGGGGGCGGGAGACGAGCAGTACTTC. This encodes CSAEGGAGDEQYF.

This clonotype was seen many times. The chain joins TRBV12-5 to TRBJ2-5, with TRBD1 matching over 7 bases. The CDR3 has 14 residues. V trimming: 3 bases; J trimming: 3 bases; junction bases outside the gene matches: 4. CDR1 LGHNT and CDR2 FRNRAP come from the germline V gene. DNA for the CDR3: TGTGCTAGTGGTTTTGGGACAGAAGAAGAGACCCAGTACTTC. This gives the protein CASGFGTEEETQYF.

Turning to this clonotype: Its ends do not fully match the called genes, so a read error is possible. This chain connects TRBV6-5 to TRBJ1-2; tentatively, D is TRBD1 (6 bases). CDR1 and CDR2 from the germline V gene are MNHEY and SVGAGI. The CDR3 runs to 13 residues. CDR3 in DNA: TGTGCCGGCAGTTATCGGGGGGGCGTCGGCTACACCTTC. It translates to CAGSYRGGVGYTF.

This clonotype was counted many times. The chain joins TRBV28 to TRBJ2-1; a possible D gene is TRBD1 (5 bases). In germline, CDR1 is MDHEN, CDR2 SYDVKM. V lost 5 bases to trimming and J lost 0 bases, with 8 bases between them. The CDR3 contains 14 residues. DNA for the CDR3: TGTGCCAGCAGTGGACACCTCTCCTACAATGAGCAGTTCTTC. Translating gives CASSGHLSYNEQFF.

The DNA for the CDR3 is TGTGCCAGCAGCTTGGCGGGAAACTATAATTCACCCCTCCACTTT. Translating gives CASSLAGNYNSPLHF. The chain couples TRBV5-5 to TRBJ1-6, with unresolved D. Deletions cut 0 bases from V and 3 bases from J, with 7 bases between. This CDR3 is 15 amino acids long. The germline V gene has CDR1 SGHKS and CDR2 YYEKEE (reference sequence). Together with reference TRBV5-5 and TRBJ1-6, the CDR3 gives the full variable domain: DAGVTQSPTHLIKTRGQQVTLRCSPISGHKSVSWYQQVLGQGPQFIFQYYEKEERGRGNFPDRFSARQFPNYSSELNVNALLLGDSALYLCASSLAGNYNSPLHFGNGTRLTVT.

The chain links TRBV6-1 to TRBJ2-7; 7 bases align to TRBD1. The CDR3 runs 14 residues. Germline values: CDR1 MNHNS, CDR2 SASEGT. The trim removed 8 bases at V and 0 bases at J, leaving 7 bases unmatched. CDR3 coding DNA: TGTGCCAGCTCCAAAGGGGGCTCCTCCTACGAGCAGTACTTC. Amino acid sequence: CASSKGGSSYEQYF.

This clonotype was picked up many times. J is TRBJ1-1 and V is TRBV12-5; D remains ambiguous. V was trimmed by 2 bases and J by 6 bases, leaving 4 bases between them. Germline V gene lookup returns CDR1 LGHNT and CDR2 FRNRAP. The CDR3 is made up of 11 amino acids. CDR3 coding DNA: TGTGCTAGTGGTTTGAATTCTGAAGCTTTCTTT. Protein: CASGLNSEAFF. Drawing the rest from reference TRBV12-5 and TRBJ1-1, the complete variable domain is DARVTQTPRHKVTEMGQEVTMRCQPILGHNTVFWYRQTMMQGLELLAYFRNRAPLDDSGMPKDRFSAEMPDATLATLKIQPSEPRDSAVYFCASGLNSEAFFGQGTRLTVV.

The chain links TRBV2 to TRBJ1-1, with 11 bases that match TRBD1. V shed 7 bases, J shed 7 bases, and the junction held 14 bases outside the gene matches. The CDR3 is made up of 16 amino acids. CDR1 is SNHLY and CDR2 is FYNNEI in the germline V gene. The CDR3 region is CASMTGQGAPTVEAFF. CDR3 sequence (DNA): TGTGCCAGCATGACTGGACAGGGGGCTCCCACAGTTGAAGCTTTCTTT.

The V call is TRBV10-3, the J call TRBJ1-2; D gene unclear. The CDR3 is 17 residues long. Looked up from germline, CDR1 is ENHRY and CDR2 is SYGVKD. The V end was cut by 0 bases, the J end by 4 bases, with 18 bases between. This CDR3 is CAISESVMSVGRYGYTF. CDR3 DNA sequence: TGTGCCATCAGTGAGTCAGTCATGTCGGTCGGCCGCTATGGCTACACCTTC.

This chain connects TRBV20-1 to TRBJ2-1; weak D call: TRBD1 (6 bases). CDR1 and CDR2 (germline): DFQATT, SNEGSKA (reference sequence). The CDR3 runs 15 residues. V was cut by 1 base and J by 10 bases, with 20 bases left in between. The CDR3 DNA reads as TGCAGTGCTAGAGGCTCGACAGGAGATTCTTACGAGCAGTTCTTC. Residues: CSARGSTGDSYEQFF.